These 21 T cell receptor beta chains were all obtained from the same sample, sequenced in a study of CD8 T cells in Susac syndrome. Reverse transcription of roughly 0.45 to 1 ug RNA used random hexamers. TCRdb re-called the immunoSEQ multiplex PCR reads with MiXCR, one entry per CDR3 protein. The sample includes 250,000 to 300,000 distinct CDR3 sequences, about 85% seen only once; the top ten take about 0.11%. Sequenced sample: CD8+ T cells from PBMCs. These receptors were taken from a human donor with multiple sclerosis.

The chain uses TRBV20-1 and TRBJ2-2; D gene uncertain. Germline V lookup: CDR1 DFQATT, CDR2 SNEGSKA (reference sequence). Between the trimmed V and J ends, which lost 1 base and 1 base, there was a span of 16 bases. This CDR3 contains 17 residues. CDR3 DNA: TGCAGTGCTAGAGTCCCTCAATCATCTGTGAACACCGGGGAGCTGTTTTTT. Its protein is CSARVPQSSVNTGELFF.

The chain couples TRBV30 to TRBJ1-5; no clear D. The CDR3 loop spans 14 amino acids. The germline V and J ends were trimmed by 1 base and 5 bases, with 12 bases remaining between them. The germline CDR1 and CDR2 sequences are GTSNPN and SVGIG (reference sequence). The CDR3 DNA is TGTGCCTGGAGTGAATTGGGGAGCGATCAGCCCCAGCATTTT. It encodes CAWSELGSDQPQHF.

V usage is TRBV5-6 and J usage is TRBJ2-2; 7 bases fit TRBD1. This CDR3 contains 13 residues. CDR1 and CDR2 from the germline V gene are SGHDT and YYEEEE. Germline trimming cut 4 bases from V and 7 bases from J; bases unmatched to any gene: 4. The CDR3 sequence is CASSRGGSGELFF. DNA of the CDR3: TGTGCCAGCAGCCGAGGGGGCAGCGGGGAGCTGTTTTTT.

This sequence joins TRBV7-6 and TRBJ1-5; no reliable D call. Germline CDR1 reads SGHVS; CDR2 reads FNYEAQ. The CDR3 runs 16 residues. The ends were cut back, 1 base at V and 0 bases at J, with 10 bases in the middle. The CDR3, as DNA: TGTGCCAGCAGCTTAGATGGACCCTATAGCAATCAGCCCCAGCATTTT. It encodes CASSLDGPYSNQPQHF. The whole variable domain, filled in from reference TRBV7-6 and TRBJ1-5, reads GAGVSQSPRYKVTKRGQDVALRCDPISGHVSLYWYRQALGQGPEFLTYFNYEAQQDKSGLPNDRFSAERPEGSISTLTIQRTEQRDSAMYRCASSLDGPYSNQPQHFGDGTRLSIL.

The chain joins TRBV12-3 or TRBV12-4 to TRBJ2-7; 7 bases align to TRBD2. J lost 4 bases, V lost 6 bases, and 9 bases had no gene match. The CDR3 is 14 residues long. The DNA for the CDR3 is TGTGCCAGCAGCCGAGAGAGCGGGGAATACGAGCAGTACTTC. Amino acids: CASSRESGEYEQYF.

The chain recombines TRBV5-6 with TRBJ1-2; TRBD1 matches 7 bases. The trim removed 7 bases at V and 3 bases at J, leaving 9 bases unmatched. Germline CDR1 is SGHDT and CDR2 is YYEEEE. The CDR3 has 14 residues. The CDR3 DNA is TGTGCCAGCTTAAAAGGGGGCTTGGACTATGGCTACACCTTC. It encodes CASLKGGLDYGYTF.

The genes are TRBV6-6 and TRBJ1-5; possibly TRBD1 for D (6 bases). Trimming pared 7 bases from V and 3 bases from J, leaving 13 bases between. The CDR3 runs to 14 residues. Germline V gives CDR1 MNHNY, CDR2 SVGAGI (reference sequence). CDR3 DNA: TGTGCCAGCAAAAGAGGGGGGATCAATCAGCCCCAGCATTTT. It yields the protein CASKRGGINQPQHF.

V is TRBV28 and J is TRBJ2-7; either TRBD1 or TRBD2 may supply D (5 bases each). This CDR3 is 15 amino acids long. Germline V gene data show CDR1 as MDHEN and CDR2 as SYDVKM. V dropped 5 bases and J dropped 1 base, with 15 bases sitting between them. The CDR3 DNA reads TGTGCCAGCAGTAACCCGGGACCATCATCCTACGAGCAGTACTTC. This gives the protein CASSNPGPSSYEQYF. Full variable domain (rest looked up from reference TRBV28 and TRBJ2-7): DVKVTQSSRYLVKRTGEKVFLECVQDMDHENMFWYRQDPGLGLRLIYFSYDVKMKEKGDIPEGYSVSREKKERFSLILESASTNQTSMYLCASSNPGPSSYEQYFGPGTRLTVT.

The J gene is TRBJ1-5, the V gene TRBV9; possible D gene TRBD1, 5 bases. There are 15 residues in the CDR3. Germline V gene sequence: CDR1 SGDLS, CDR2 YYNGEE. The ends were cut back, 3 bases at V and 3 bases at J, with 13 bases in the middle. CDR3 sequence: CASSGAGMINQPQHF. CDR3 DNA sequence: TGTGCCAGCAGCGGGGCAGGGATGATCAATCAGCCCCAGCATTTT.

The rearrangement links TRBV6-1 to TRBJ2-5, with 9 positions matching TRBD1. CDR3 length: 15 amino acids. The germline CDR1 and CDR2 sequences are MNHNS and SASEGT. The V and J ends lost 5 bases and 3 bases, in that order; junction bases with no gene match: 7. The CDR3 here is CASSPGTGLEETQYF. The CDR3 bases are TGTGCCAGCAGTCCTGGGACAGGGCTAGAAGAGACCCAGTACTTC.

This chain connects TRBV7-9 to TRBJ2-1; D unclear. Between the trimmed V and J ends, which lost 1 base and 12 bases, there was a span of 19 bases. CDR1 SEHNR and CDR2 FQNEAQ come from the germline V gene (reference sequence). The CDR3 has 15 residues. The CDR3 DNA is TGTGCCAGCAGCTTAGGGAATCCTCGTTTACGCGGGCAGTTCTTC. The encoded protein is CASSLGNPRLRGQFF.

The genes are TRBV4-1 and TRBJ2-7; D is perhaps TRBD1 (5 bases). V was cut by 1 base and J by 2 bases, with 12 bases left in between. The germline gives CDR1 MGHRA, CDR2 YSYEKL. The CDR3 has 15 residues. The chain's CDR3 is CASSQGVDRTYEQYF. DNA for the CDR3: TGCGCCAGCAGCCAAGGGGTCGACAGAACCTACGAGCAGTACTTC.

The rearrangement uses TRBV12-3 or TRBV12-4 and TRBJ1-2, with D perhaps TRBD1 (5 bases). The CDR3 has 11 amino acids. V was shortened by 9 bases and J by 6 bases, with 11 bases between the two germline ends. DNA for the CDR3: TGTGCCAGTTTAGGGGCTGATGGCTACACCTTC. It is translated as CASLGADGYTF.

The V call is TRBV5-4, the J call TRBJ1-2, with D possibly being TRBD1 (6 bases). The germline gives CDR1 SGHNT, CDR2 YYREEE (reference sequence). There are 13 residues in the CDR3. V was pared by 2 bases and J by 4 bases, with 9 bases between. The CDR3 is CASSFDRTYGYTF. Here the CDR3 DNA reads TGTGCCAGCAGCTTCGACAGGACCTATGGCTACACCTTC.

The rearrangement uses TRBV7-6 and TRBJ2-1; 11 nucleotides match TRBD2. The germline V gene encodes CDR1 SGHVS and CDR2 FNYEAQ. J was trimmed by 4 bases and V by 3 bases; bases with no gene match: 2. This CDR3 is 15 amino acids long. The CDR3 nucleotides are TGTGCCAGCAGCTTGACTAGCGGGGTGTACAATGAGCAGTTCTTC. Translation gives CASSLTSGVYNEQFF.

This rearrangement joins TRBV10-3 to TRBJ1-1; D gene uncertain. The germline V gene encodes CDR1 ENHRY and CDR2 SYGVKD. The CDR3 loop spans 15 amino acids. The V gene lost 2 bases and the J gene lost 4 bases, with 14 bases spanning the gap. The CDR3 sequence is CAISEGAFMSTEAFF. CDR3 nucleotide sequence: TGTGCCATCAGTGAGGGAGCGTTCATGAGCACTGAAGCTTTCTTT.

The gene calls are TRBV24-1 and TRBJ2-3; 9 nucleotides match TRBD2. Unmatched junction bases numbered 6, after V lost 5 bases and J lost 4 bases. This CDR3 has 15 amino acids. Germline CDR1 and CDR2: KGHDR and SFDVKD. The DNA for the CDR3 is TGTGCCACCAGTGGAGCTAGCGGGATTTCAGATACGCAGTATTTT. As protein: CATSGASGISDTQYF.

CDR3 in DNA: TGTGCCAGTAGTATGGACCTTGAGAGGGAGCTGTTTTTT. It encodes CASSMDLERELFF. This chain connects TRBV19 to TRBJ2-2; D remains ambiguous. Per the germline V gene, CDR1 is LNHDA and CDR2 is SQIVND (reference sequence). The length of the CDR3 is 13 residues. V lost 3 bases and J lost 9, with 11 bases in between.

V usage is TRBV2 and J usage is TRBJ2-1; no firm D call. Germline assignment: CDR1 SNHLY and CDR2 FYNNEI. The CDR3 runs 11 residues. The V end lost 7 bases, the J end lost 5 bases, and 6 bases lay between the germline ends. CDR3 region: CASNRDNEQFF. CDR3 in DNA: TGTGCCAGCAATCGAGACAATGAGCAGTTCTTC.

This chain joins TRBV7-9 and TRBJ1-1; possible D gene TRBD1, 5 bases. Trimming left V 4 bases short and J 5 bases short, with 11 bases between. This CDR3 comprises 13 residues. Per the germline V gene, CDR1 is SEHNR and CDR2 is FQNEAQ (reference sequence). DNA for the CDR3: TGTGCCAGCAGCTCAAAGGGGCGGACTGAAGCTTTCTTT. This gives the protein CASSSKGRTEAFF.

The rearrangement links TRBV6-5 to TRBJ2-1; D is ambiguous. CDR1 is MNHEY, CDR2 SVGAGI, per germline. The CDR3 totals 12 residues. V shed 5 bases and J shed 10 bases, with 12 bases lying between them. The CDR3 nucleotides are TGTGCCAGCAGTCAAAGTCAGCACGAGCAGTTCTTC. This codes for CASSQSQHEQFF.